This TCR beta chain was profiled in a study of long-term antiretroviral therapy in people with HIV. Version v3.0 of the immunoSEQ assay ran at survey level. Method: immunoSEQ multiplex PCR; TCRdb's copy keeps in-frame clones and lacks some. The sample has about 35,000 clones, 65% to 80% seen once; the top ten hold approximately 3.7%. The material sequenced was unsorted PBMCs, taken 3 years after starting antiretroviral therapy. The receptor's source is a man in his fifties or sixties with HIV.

The CDR3 loop is CASSLRETQYF. The DNA for the CDR3 is TGTGCCAGCAGCCTCCGGGAGACCCAGTACTTC. The chain carries TRBV14 and TRBJ2-5, with D uncertain. Germline CDR1 reads SGHDN; CDR2 reads FVKESK. The length of the CDR3 is 11 residues. The V end lost 4 bases, the J end lost 5 bases, and 5 bases lay between the germline ends.